This T cell receptor (beta chain) was recovered during a study of T cell responses to AZD1222 COVID-19 vaccine (dated by TCRdb to 2020 to 2023). The study in broad terms: AZD1222 recipients given second doses at about 4 weeks or at about 12 weeks were pooled, since spike-specific TCR depth and breadth were not found to differ between the two schedules. Enrollment into the trials was organized by age into subgroups of 18-55, 56-69 and 70-plus years, and those subgroups contained roughly 150, 30 and 60 TCR-sequenced participants, respectively. A total of more than 230 trial participants underwent TCR sequencing, of whom about 210 received two doses of AZD1222 and approximately 25 received two doses of the MenACWY control vaccine. What the research found in general, with its limitations: Because no day 14 peak-response samples were available, the repertoires could be characterized only after the peak T cell response. Epitopes outside the regions mutated in the B.1.351 and B.1.1.7 variants were reportedly recognized by nearly half of the unique spike-specific TCRs. Participants were mostly white British and included more females than males, and it was suggested by the authors that clonal diversity may have been underestimated. The whole spike protein was spanned by vaccine-associated CD4 TCRs, and dominant responses were seen in regions 160-218 and 743-854. Conclusions about previously exposed vaccinees were limited because only six or seven AZD1222 recipients were SARS-CoV-2 seropositive at baseline. Spike-specific TCR breadth and depth rose significantly after two AZD1222 doses compared with day 0 and with MenACWY recipients. The 56-69-year group was small, and its depth increase did not reach significance, likely because of low power.

The germline ends are 10 bases apart after V is trimmed by 4 bases and J by 2 bases. CDR3 length: 15 amino acids, cysteine to phenylalanine. Just CDR3 DNA is preserved here, 45 bases in frame from base 1. In the germline V gene, CDR1 corresponds to SGHRS and CDR2 to YFSETQ. The CDR3 regions of human TCRbeta chains were analyzed by immunosequencing. In the paper's pipeline: TCRs in the repertoires were matched against a reference library of SARS-CoV-2-specific TCRs that had been generated with the MIRA antigen-specificity platform. Breadth meant the fraction of unique TCRs that were SARS-CoV-2-associated, whereas depth meant the fraction of total T cells that were SARS-CoV-2-associated. Using the MIRA data, every spike-specific TCR was mapped to the spike region that the TCR reacted to and assigned to either a CD4 or a CD8 class. Log10-transformed breadth and depth values were compared by one-way ANOVA with Sidak's multiple comparisons tests. In TCRdb, the immuneACCESS table is reduced to in-frame sequences with V and J assigned. These tables do not hold every clone; where another copy was compared, an unresolved V gene accounts for under half, and the others remain unexplained. V and J calls and clone size follow that table, whereas D and trimming were derived from the DNA. For this sample the table gives some 150,000 clones, of which 90% to 95% were detected only once. 4% to 6% of the sample lies in the top ten.

Concerning this clone: Its antigen remains unidentified. The record has no base qualities; no much larger clone is one base away.

The meaning of the sample's time point label: baseline before first vaccination. Samples from vaccinated people were obtained from the UK trials COV001 and COV002, which included a single-blind randomized controlled phase 2/3 trial of AZD1222 (ChAdOx1 nCoV-19) in healthy adults. For TCRbeta chain sequencing, PBMC samples were collected from trial participants at day 0 and at day 28 after the second dose. The sequence links TRBV5-1 to TRBJ1-6; no D gene can be assigned with confidence. Sequencing used peripheral blood, obtained on day 0 of AZD1222 vaccination. This TCR was sampled from an adult in good health. The DNA sequence is as follows: TGCGCCAGCAGCACAGACACCCCCTATAATTCACCCCTCCACTTT. This gives the protein CASSTDTPYNSPLHF.